This TCR beta chain was identified in a study of control samples from healthy donors and cancer patients. Clones were read by immunoSEQ multiplex PCR, and TCRdb kept only the in-frame ones, dropping some. The data hold 95,000 to 150,000 clones, with approximately 90% observed a single time. The specimen was blood. The sequence derives from a woman aged 18-29 years in good health.

In DNA, the CDR3 is TGCGCCAGCAGCCAAGAGAACGACTACTATGGCTACACCTTC. This sequence encodes CASSQENDYYGYTF. This chain connects TRBV4-3 to TRBJ1-2; unclear D gene. V lost 0 bases and J lost 3, with 8 bases in between. Looked up from germline, CDR1 is LGHNA and CDR2 is YSLEER. The CDR3 sequence is 14 residues long.